This T cell receptor (beta chain) was captured in a study of blood T cell repertoires in COVID-19. Study summary: Whether acute or convalescent, the COVID-19 samples came from the United States, Italy and Spain. PBMCs, B-cell-depleted T cells, or T cells provided the cDNA or gDNA that made up the material.

While infection was still active, Seattle patients were enrolled and then followed longitudinally. Germline V gives CDR1 KGHDR, CDR2 SFDVKD. V trimming: 0 bases; J trimming: 4 bases; junction bases outside the gene matches: 6. The CDR3 loop spans 16 amino acids. This clone has only one observation. In the authors' methods: Amplified reference gene primers provided the basis for estimating nucleated cell counts. This table comes from immunoSEQ multiplex PCR, and its TCRdb copy is limited to in-frame clones, with some not included. Clone size and V and J calls were adopted from that table, with D and trimming inferred from the DNA. The table has approximately 300,000 clones, about 93% seen once.

The sequencing sample was made of peripheral blood. The clonotype was recovered from a woman aged 25 to 39 with COVID-19, enrolled during active disease. The gene calls are TRBV24-1 and TRBJ2-5; the match to TRBD1 covers 8 bases. The DNA for the CDR3 is TGTGCCACCAGTGATTTGTATCCAGGGGGCGGAGAGACCCAGTACTTC. Residues: CATSDLYPGGGETQYF.